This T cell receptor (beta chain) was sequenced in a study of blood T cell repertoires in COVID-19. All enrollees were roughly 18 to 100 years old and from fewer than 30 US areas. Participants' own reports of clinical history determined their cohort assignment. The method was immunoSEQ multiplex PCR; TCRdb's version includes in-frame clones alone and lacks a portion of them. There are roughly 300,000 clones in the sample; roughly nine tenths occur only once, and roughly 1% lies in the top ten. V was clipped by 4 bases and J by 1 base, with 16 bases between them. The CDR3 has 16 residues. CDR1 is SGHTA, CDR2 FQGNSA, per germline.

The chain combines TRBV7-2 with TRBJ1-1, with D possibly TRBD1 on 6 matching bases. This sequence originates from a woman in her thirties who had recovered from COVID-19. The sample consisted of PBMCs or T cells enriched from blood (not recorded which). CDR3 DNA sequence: TGTGCCAGCAGCTCGCCGGCAGGACAGACGAACACTGAAGCTTTCTTT. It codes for CASSSPAGQTNTEAFF.